This T cell receptor (beta chain) was identified during a study of tumor and adjacent non-tumor tissue in lung cancer. Findings and limits, study-wide: Normal lung showed higher cumulative top 100 clone frequency than tumor. Significantly higher TCR diversity was found in tumor than normal lung.

CDR3 length equals 15 residues. Germline CDR1 is MNHNS and CDR2 is SASEGT. No cell sorting was done before RNA was extracted from the tissue. A modified ARM-PCR protocol with three rounds of nested PCR amplified TCRbeta. TCRdb recomputed calls from the multiplex PCR reads with MiXCR, one row per CDR3 protein. The sample records about 140,000 distinct CDR3 sequences, around 60% being singletons. Turning to this clonotype: Its specificity is unknown. A much larger clone differs by one base, so this may be a read error.

This clonotype originated in a man in his sixties with small cell lung cancer. The sequenced material came from lung tumor tissue. This chain connects TRBV6-1 to TRBJ2-7; either TRBD1 or TRBD2 may fit D (5 bases each). The CDR3 nucleotides read TGTGCCAGCAGTGAATGGGGGACGGCTTCCTACAAGCAGTACGTC. Its translation is CASSEWGTASYKQYV.